The following is a T cell receptor beta chain sequence with its context. This clone was seen a handful of times. Its antigen remains undetermined. Per-nucleotide qualities are absent, and no much larger clonotype sits a single base away. This sample is drawn from a study of radiotherapy plus CTLA-4 blockade in lung cancer listed by TCRdb under 2018. A note on the overall study: Objective responses occurred in roughly a sixth of enrolled patients, and about 33% achieved disease control.

The CDR3 starts with the cysteine, ends with the phenylalanine, and has 14 residues. The retained sequence is limited to the CDR3, 42 bases, with the frame set at the first base. Based on the germline V gene (reference sequence), the CDR1 and CDR2 sequences are GTSNPN and SVGIG. V is trimmed back by 2 bases and J by 4 bases, and the junction contains 7 bases that no gene match accounts for. The study evaluated CTLA-4 blockade (ipilimumab) given together with focal radiation therapy in patients who had chemo-refractory metastatic non-small-cell lung cancer. Results and caveats for the whole study, not just this receptor: TCR clones derived from tumors expanded in peripheral blood after treatment with radiotherapy and ipilimumab. The strongest predictors of response were reported to be early dynamic shifts in blood T cell clones along with a rise in serum interferon-beta following radiation.

Libraries came from the immunoSEQ multiplex PCR assay. TCRdb limited this immuneACCESS table to in-frame rearrangements with V and J called. A share of clones is missing; checked studies link under half to unresolved V genes, and the rest is unexplained. For this sample there are roughly 90,000 clones; roughly 80% appear just once. About 25% of the sample is in the top ten clones. The source of this sequence is a human donor with non-small cell lung cancer that progressed on radiotherapy plus ipilimumab. The V and J genes are TRBV30 and TRBJ2-7; 8 central nucleotides agree with TRBD2. The sample was peripheral blood, taken from a patient treated with radiotherapy plus ipilimumab. The bases are TGTGCCTGGAGTTCTGACGGGAGGGGATACGAGCAGTACTTC. Translated, it reads CAWSSDGRGYEQYF.